A single sample gave rise to the 26 T cell receptor beta chains below, sequenced in a study of neurological immune-mediated disorders. One entry per CDR3 protein, called by TCRdb with MiXCR from the 5' RACE reads. The repertoire consists of roughly 66,000 distinct CDR3 sequences, with roughly 4.9% occurring once and the leading ten covering 2.2%. Material for sequencing was PBMCs. These receptor sequences come from a woman in her 70s with multiple sclerosis.

The table lists this clonotype with many counts. This chain links TRBV7-2 with TRBJ2-1, with 9 bases that match TRBD2. This CDR3 contains 15 residues. Germline V gene data show CDR1 as SGHTA and CDR2 as FQGNSA. Germline trimming cut 5 bases from V and 5 bases from J; bases unmatched to any gene: 7. The CDR3 DNA is TGTGCCAGCAGCCTCCAGATAGCGGGGGACAATGAGCAGTTCTTC. Encoded protein: CASSLQIAGDNEQFF.

This clonotype occurred many times. This chain connects TRBV7-2 to TRBJ2-3, with D unresolved. The CDR3 has 14 amino acids. The germline V gene encodes CDR1 SGHTA and CDR2 FQGNSA. Trimming took 1 base from V and 0 from J, leaving 5 bases between them. CDR3 sequence (DNA): TGTGCCAGCAGCTTAGGTCGTAGCACAGATACGCAGTATTTT. This gives the protein CASSLGRSTDTQYF.

This clonotype was counted many times. This sequence joins TRBV7-9 and TRBJ2-7, with D perhaps TRBD1 (6 bases). This CDR3 contains 12 residues. Germline values: CDR1 SEHNR, CDR2 FQNEAQ (reference sequence). V gave up 6 bases and J gave up 3 bases, with 9 bases separating them. The CDR3 DNA follows: TGTGCCAGCAGGAAGGGGGTCTACGAGCAGTACTTC. Protein sequence: CASRKGVYEQYF.

This clonotype was seen many times. The J gene is TRBJ2-5, the V gene TRBV5-5; a weak D match, TRBD1 (7 bases). CDR3 length equals 15 residues. V was trimmed by 3 bases and J by 5 bases, leaving 17 bases between them. Germline V CDR1 and CDR2: SGHKS, YYEKEE (reference sequence). In DNA form, the CDR3 reads TGTGCCAGCAGCTCTAGGACAGGAGGAGGGGAGACCCAGTACTTC. As protein: CASSSRTGGGETQYF.

This clonotype has at least ten counts. V gene TRBV7-2 combines with J gene TRBJ1-5; no clear D gene. The length of the CDR3 is 14 residues. V was clipped by 5 bases and J by 0 bases, with 8 bases between them. Germline V CDR1 and CDR2: SGHTA, FQGNSA. DNA for the CDR3: TGTGCCAGCAGCCCTGGGATTAGCAATCAGCCCCAGCATTTT. Amino acid sequence: CASSPGISNQPQHF.

This clonotype was detected many times. This chain links TRBV5-1 with TRBJ2-1; possibly TRBD2 for D (6 bases). The CDR3 is made up of 12 amino acids. V gave up 2 bases and J gave up 8 bases, with 8 bases separating them. Germline V lookup: CDR1 SGHRS, CDR2 YFSETQ. CDR3 nucleotide sequence: TGCGCCAGCAGCTTTCCTAGCGATGAGCAGTTCTTC. Its translation is CASSFPSDEQFF.

Many counts were recorded for this clonotype. The chain combines TRBV20-1 with TRBJ1-2, with D possibly being TRBD1 (6 bases). V was clipped by 0 bases and J by 2 bases, with 13 bases between them. The CDR3 runs to 15 residues. The germline V gene encodes CDR1 DFQATT and CDR2 SNEGSKA (reference sequence). The CDR3 spells CSAREGGRRNYGYTF. CDR3 in DNA: TGCAGTGCTAGAGAAGGGGGACGACGCAACTATGGCTACACCTTC.

This clonotype was observed at least ten times. CDR3 in DNA: TGCAGCGTTGATAGGGACAGGGTTGGCTACACCTTC. Translated, it gives CSVDRDRVGYTF. This chain links TRBV29-1 with TRBJ1-2; 9 positions match TRBD1. V lost 3 bases and J lost 7; bases outside the gene matches: 3. The length of the CDR3 is 12 residues. CDR1 and CDR2 from the germline V gene are SQVTM and ANQGSEA.

This clonotype was counted many times. V is TRBV6-5 and J is TRBJ1-6; 7 positions match TRBD1. This CDR3 contains 15 residues. The germline V gene encodes CDR1 MNHEY and CDR2 SVGAGI. The ends lost 2 bases at V and 6 bases at J; junction bases unmatched: 4. The CDR3 nucleotides read TGTGCCAGCAGTTACGAAGGGACAGCTAATTCACCCCTCCACTTT. It yields the protein CASSYEGTANSPLHF.

In its sample, this clonotype was seen many times. This chain joins TRBV6-2 or TRBV6-3 and TRBJ1-5, with TRBD1 matching 9 bases. The CDR3 sequence is 14 residues long. J was trimmed by 5 bases and V by 6 bases; bases with no gene match: 5. The germline CDR1 and CDR2 sequences are MNHEY and SVGEGT. CDR3 protein: CASRRRDRDQPQHF. In DNA form, the CDR3 reads TGTGCCAGCAGAAGGAGGGACAGGGATCAGCCCCAGCATTTT.

This clonotype was recorded many times. V and J are TRBV5-1 and TRBJ1-1; 11 nucleotides match TRBD1. The CDR3 spans 13 residues. The V gene end was trimmed by 0 bases and the J gene end by 8 bases; junction bases not matched to a gene: 0. The germline CDR1 and CDR2 sequences are SGHRS and YFSETQ. The CDR3 spells CASSLGTGGEAFF. The CDR3 coding sequence is TGCGCCAGCAGCTTGGGGACAGGGGGCGAAGCTTTCTTT.

This clonotype was found many times. V and J are TRBV6-6 and TRBJ1-2, with D maybe TRBD1 (6 bases). This CDR3 has 14 residues. CDR1 MNHNY and CDR2 SVGAGI come from the germline V gene (reference sequence). V gave up 2 bases and J gave up 4 bases, with 11 bases separating them. CDR3 nucleotides: TGTGCCAGCAGTTACGGAGGACAGCCCTATGGCTACACCTTC. Its protein is CASSYGGQPYGYTF.

This clonotype was counted many times. CDR3 DNA: TGTGCCAGCAGCCCAGGATCAGACACCTTC. Its translation is CASSPGSDTF. This sequence joins TRBV12-3 or TRBV12-4 and TRBJ1-2; D remains unclear. The CDR3 runs 10 residues. The ends were cut back, 6 bases at V and 12 bases at J, with 11 bases in the middle.

This clonotype showed up many times. The chain joins TRBV5-1 to TRBJ2-1, with D perhaps being TRBD1 or TRBD2 (5 bases each). The CDR3 is 13 amino acids. Per the germline V gene, CDR1 is SGHRS and CDR2 is YFSETQ. V was clipped by 3 bases and J by 8 bases, with 12 bases between them. CDR3 region: CASSWGSSHEQFF. The CDR3 region has the DNA TGCGCCAGCAGCTGGGGGTCATCCCATGAGCAGTTCTTC.

This clonotype was picked up a small number of times. The chain links TRBV7-6 to TRBJ2-2; possibly TRBD2 for D (6 bases). Germline lookup yields CDR1 SGHVS and CDR2 FNYEAQ. The CDR3 consists of 15 residues. The V end was cut by 5 bases, the J end by 2 bases, with 12 bases between. CDR3 residues: CASSAGRLNTGELFF. Here the CDR3 DNA reads TGTGCCAGCAGCGCGGGACGGCTAAACACCGGGGAGCTGTTTTTT.

This clonotype has ten or more counts. CDR3 amino acids: CASSLAGQGVDEQFF. CDR3 nucleotides: TGCGCCAGCAGCTTGGCGGGACAGGGGGTCGATGAGCAGTTCTTC. The chain links TRBV5-1 to TRBJ2-1; 11 nucleotides match TRBD1. Trimming took 0 bases from V and 8 from J; bases not matched to a gene: 4. Germline V gene lookup returns CDR1 SGHRS and CDR2 YFSETQ. The CDR3 totals 15 residues.

This clonotype was detected only a few times. The V gene is TRBV6-6, the J gene TRBJ2-3, with 7 bases lining up with TRBD1. CDR3 size: 14 residues. The V segment lost 5 bases and the J segment 2 bases; nucleotides outside the gene matches: 4. CDR1 is MNHNY and CDR2 is SVGAGI in the germline V gene (reference sequence). The CDR3 loop is CASSLRGNTDTQYF. The CDR3 region has the DNA TGTGCCAGCAGTCTCAGGGGGAACACAGATACGCAGTATTTT.

This clonotype was counted many times. J is TRBJ1-1 and V is TRBV20-1; D possibly corresponds to TRBD1 (5 bases). The CDR3 is made up of 14 amino acids. Germline-derived CDR1 and CDR2 are DFQATT and SNEGSKA (reference sequence). V was shortened by 6 bases and J by 0 bases, with 14 bases between the two germline ends. The CDR3 bases are TGCAGTGCCCCCCTAGGGGCGGTGAACACTGAAGCTTTCTTT. It encodes CSAPLGAVNTEAFF.

This clonotype occurred many times. The chain has TRBV18 and TRBJ1-2; 9 positions agree with TRBD1. The CDR3 is 15 residues long. The V gene's germline CDR1 is KGHSH and CDR2 LQKENI. With V trimmed by 0 bases and J by 3 bases, 2 bases remained unmatched. The CDR3 bases are TGTGCCAGCTCACCACCGGGACAGGGTGACTATGGCTACACCTTC. Translating it yields CASSPPGQGDYGYTF.

This clonotype was counted ten times or more. The rearrangement links TRBV20-1 to TRBJ2-2, with TRBD2 identical over 11 bases. Germline V lookup: CDR1 DFQATT, CDR2 SNEGSKA (reference sequence). This CDR3 is 19 amino acids long. V lost 1 base, J lost 0 bases, and 10 bases stayed unmatched. CDR3 coding DNA: TGCAGTGCTAGAGGGGCTAGCGGGAGGCCTTTCGCGAACACCGGGGAGCTGTTTTTT. Its protein product is CSARGASGRPFANTGELFF.

The V and J genes are TRBV27 and TRBJ1-6; D possibly corresponds to TRBD1 (6 bases). V lost 6 bases and J 9 bases, leaving 18 bases between the germline ends. The CDR3 covers 15 residues. Looked up from germline, CDR1 is MNHEY and CDR2 is SMNVEV (reference sequence). CDR3 amino acids: CASRETGTGSSPLHF. In nucleotides, the CDR3 is TGTGCCAGCAGAGAAACCGGTACAGGGAGTTCACCCCTCCACTTT.

This clonotype was seen many times. The chain employs TRBV7-2 and TRBJ2-7, with a possible D match to TRBD1 (5 bases). The CDR3 has 12 amino acids. Trimming pared 5 bases from V and 6 bases from J, leaving 11 bases between. From germline, CDR1 is SGHTA and CDR2 FQGNSA. As DNA, the CDR3 is TGTGCCAGCAGCATAACAGGATTCGAGCAGTACTTC. Its protein product is CASSITGFEQYF.

This clonotype came up many times. The chain has TRBV6-5 and TRBJ2-3, with D perhaps matching TRBD1 (6 bases). Germline V gene sequence: CDR1 MNHEY, CDR2 SVGAGI. Trimming removed 0 bases from V and 5 bases from J, with 9 bases in between. The CDR3 totals 14 residues. This chain's CDR3 is CASSYSIRGDTQYF. The DNA of the CDR3 is TGTGCCAGCAGTTACTCGATCAGGGGAGATACGCAGTATTTT.

This clonotype was seen many times. As DNA, the CDR3 is TGCGCCAGCAGCTTGGGAAGTACTGGAAACACCATATATTTT. Its translation: CASSLGSTGNTIYF. The genes are TRBV5-1 and TRBJ1-3; D ambiguous. This CDR3 comprises 14 residues. Per germline, CDR1 SGHRS and CDR2 YFSETQ. Between the trimmed V and J ends, which lost 0 bases and 2 bases, there was a span of 6 bases.

This clonotype was detected ten times or more. The chain carries TRBV3-1 and TRBJ1-5; D might be TRBD1 (5 bases). The V and J ends lost 3 bases and 5 bases respectively, with 14 bases between them. The CDR3 spans 15 residues. Germline values: CDR1 LGHDT, CDR2 YNNKEL (reference sequence). The DNA for the CDR3 is TGTGCCAGCAGCCACGGGGCTACGGGGGATCAGCCCCAGCATTTT. As protein: CASSHGATGDQPQHF. The variable domain in full, with the rest retrieved from reference TRBV3-1 and TRBJ1-5, is DTAVSQTPKYLVTQMGNDKSIKCEQNLGHDTMYWYKQDSKKFLKIMFSYNNKELIINETVPNRFSPKSPDKAHLNLHINSLELGDSAVYFCASSHGATGDQPQHFGDGTRLSIL.

This clonotype has at least ten counts. The chain employs TRBV4-1 and TRBJ1-1; TRBD1 matches 9 bases. CDR3 size: 16 residues. Unmatched junction bases numbered 13, after V lost 4 bases and J lost 7 bases. Germline lookup yields CDR1 MGHRA and CDR2 YSYEKL. CDR3 residues: CASSPGTGRGPIEAFF. The CDR3, as DNA: TGCGCCAGCAGCCCTGGGACAGGGAGGGGACCTATTGAAGCTTTCTTT.